This T cell receptor (beta chain) is drawn from a study of cytomegalovirus exposure and HLA in healthy donors. The assay was immunoSEQ multiplex PCR, and TCRdb's table has in-frame clones only and misses some. The sample yields approximately 150,000 clones, approximately 91% seen once. V lost 2 bases to trimming and J lost 1 base, with 5 bases between them. The CDR3 consists of 13 residues. Per germline, CDR1 WSHSY and CDR2 SAAADI. Input material: PBMCs. The TCR sequence derives from a man aged 18 to 29 in good health and CMV-seronegative. The V and J genes are TRBV10-2 and TRBJ1-1; unclear D gene. The CDR3 reads CASSETGNTEAFF. The CDR3 DNA reads as TGCGCCAGCAGTGAGACCGGGAACACTGAAGCTTTCTTT.